This TCR beta chain was recovered during a study of T-cell memory formation after mild COVID-19 (dated by TCRdb to about 2021). Study-level background: TCR sequence clusters from the two donors were found to be largely donor specific. In a couple of donors, T-cell clones that expanded and contracted after mild COVID-19 were followed by sequencing TCRalpha and TCRbeta repertoires longitudinally. Two young, previously healthy adult volunteers, one female and one male, were included in the cohort. The full study reports these points: Some responding clones were detected in pre-infection memory, suggesting pre-existing cross-reactive memory T cells joined the SARS-CoV-2 response. Only a couple of mild cases were covered in the study, and larger cohorts including severe cases with pre-infection samples were considered necessary. Contracting CD4+ clones were found mainly in CM and EM memory subsets, while CD8+ clones were enriched in EMRA. Clones that contracted from day 15 to 85 showed balanced CD4/CD8 phenotypes, whereas a second wave of clones that expanded from day 15 to 37 leaned towards CD4+. The second-wave clones that peaked on day 37 were not confirmed to be SARS-CoV-2 specific.

This clonotype was found a few times. The clone's antigen remains unknown. Qualities for individual bases were not recorded, and no much larger clone is one base off. The CDR3 goes from the cysteine to the phenylalanine over 16 residues. This entry keeps only the CDR3 DNA: 48 bases, framed from base 1. The germline V gene gives CDR1 as SGHNT and CDR2 as YENEEA. The germline V and J ends show losses of 6 bases and 0 bases respectively, and no gene match explains 7 bases of the junction. PBMCs were isolated by Ficoll-Paque density gradient centrifugation. Sequencing was performed on an Illumina NovaSeq 6000. Using 5'RACE with constant-segment primers, TCRalpha and TCRbeta cDNA libraries were constructed, with sample barcodes and unique molecular identifiers added in the process. RNA was extracted from every sample with Trizol reagent. Libraries were amplified in two PCR steps, with a second sample barcode and Illumina TruSeq adapters added in the second step. Libraries were sequenced on an Illumina NovaSeq with 2 x 150 bp paired-end reads. The source study handled its data this way. The reads were demultiplexed and collapsed into UMI-guided consensus sequences using migec v1.2.7. Using mixcr v2.1.11, UMI consensuses were aligned to TRA and TRB V and J templates and then assembled into clonotypes. A clonotype was counted as expanded or contracted only when both edgeR and NoisET called the clonotype significant, with the noise models trained on biological replicates. For edgeR calls, the thresholds were a false discovery rate-adjusted p below 0.01 and a log2 fold-change of 1. As an exploratory analysis of dynamics, max-normalized trajectories of the 1000 most abundant clonotypes were examined by PCA with hierarchical clustering. Separately sequenced CD4+ and CD8+ repertoires were used to assign the CD4 or CD8 phenotype of responding clones. TCRdb's own reprocessing of the public reads used fastp at Q25 and MiXCR and kept productive beta chains. A single entry per CDR3 protein holds the most common genes and DNA from its merged rows. The V and J calls were not made by the authors but by TCRdb's processing. For this sample there are about 470,000 distinct CDR3 sequences; more than 20% appear just once. Roughly an eighth of the sample is held by the ten biggest clonotypes.

The rearrangement joined TRBV11-3 to TRBJ2-1, with 8 junctional bases fitting TRBD2. The TCR comes from an adult woman who had mild COVID-19 (a few samples of this study predate the infection). The sample titles of this study are shuffled in the database, so cell type and time point are left out; the donor was told from shared clones. Specimen: PBMCs or a T cell subset sorted from them (not recorded which). The DNA sequence is as follows: TGTGCCAGCAGTTCCCGTAGCGGGGACTCCTACAATGAGCAGTTCTTC. Translated, this is CASSSRSGDSYNEQFF.